This T cell receptor beta chain derives from a study of cytomegalovirus exposure and HLA in healthy donors. Study summary: Earlier, fewer than 140 million unique TCR beta sequences were recovered from roughly 200 million T cells by an analysis. Overall study findings and caveats: According to the study, roughly 160 TCR beta chains were cytomegalovirus-associated. It emerged from a later analysis that several of the most significant clusters appeared to be linked to common viral pathogens. Presence/absence analyses assumed roughly uniform sequencing depth across donors.

The PCR had 60 Vbeta and 13 Jbeta primers. Generated by immunoSEQ multiplex PCR, the TCRdb table keeps only in-frame clones and is missing some. There are 100,000 to 150,000 clones in the sample; roughly 78% occur only once, and roughly 10% lies in the top ten. With regard to this clone: Its target is not known.

V was clipped by 6 bases and J by 0 bases, with 12 bases between them. The CDR3 spans 16 residues. Germline CDR1 is LGHNA and CDR2 is YNFKEQ. The TCR originated in a man aged 25-40 years in good health and CMV-seropositive. Sequenced sample: PBMCs. This chain connects TRBV4-2 to TRBJ2-6; a possible D gene is TRBD2 (5 bases). This chain's CDR3 is CASSREGSSGANVLTF. The CDR3 DNA sequence: TGTGCCAGCAGTCGGGAAGGGAGCTCTGGGGCCAACGTCCTGACTTTC.